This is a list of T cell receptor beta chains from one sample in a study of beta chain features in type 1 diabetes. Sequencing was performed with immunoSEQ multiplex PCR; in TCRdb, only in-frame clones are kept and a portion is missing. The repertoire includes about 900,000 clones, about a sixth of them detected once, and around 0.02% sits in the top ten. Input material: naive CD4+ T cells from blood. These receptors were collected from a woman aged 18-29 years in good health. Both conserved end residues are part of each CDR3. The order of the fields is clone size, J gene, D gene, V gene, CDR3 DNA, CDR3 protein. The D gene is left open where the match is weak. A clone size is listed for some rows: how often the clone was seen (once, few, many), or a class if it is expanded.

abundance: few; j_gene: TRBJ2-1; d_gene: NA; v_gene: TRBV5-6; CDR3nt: TGTGCCAGCAGCTTGGCCGGGGGTAGGACTGAGCAGTTCTTC; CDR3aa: CASSLAGGRTEQFF
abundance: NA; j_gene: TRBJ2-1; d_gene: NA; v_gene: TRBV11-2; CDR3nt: TGTGCCAGCCAGCTGGCCGGGAGCGGCCGTGAGCAGTTCTTC; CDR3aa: CASQLAGSGREQFF
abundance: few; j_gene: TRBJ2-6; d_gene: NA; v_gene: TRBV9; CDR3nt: TGTGCCAGCAGCCCCCGAAGTGGGGCCAACGTCCTGACTTTC; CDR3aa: CASSPRSGANVLTF
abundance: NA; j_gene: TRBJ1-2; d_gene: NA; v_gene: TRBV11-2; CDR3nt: TGTGCCAGCAGCTTAAAGGCTAACTATGGCTACACCTTC; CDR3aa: CASSLKANYGYTF
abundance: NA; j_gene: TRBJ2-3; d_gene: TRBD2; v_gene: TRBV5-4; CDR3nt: TGTGCCAGCAGCCGGTTAGCGGGAGGGTTAGATACGCAGTATTTT; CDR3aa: CASSRLAGGLDTQYF
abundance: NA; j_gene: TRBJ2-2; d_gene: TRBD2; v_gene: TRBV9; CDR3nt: TGTGCCAGCAGCCCCCCGGGACTAGCGTCCCCCGGGGAGCTGTTTTTT; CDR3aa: CASSPPGLASPGELFF
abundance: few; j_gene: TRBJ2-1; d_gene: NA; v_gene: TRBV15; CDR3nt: TGTGCCACCCGGGGGAGCTCCTACAATGAGCAGTTCTTC; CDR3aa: CATRGSSYNEQFF
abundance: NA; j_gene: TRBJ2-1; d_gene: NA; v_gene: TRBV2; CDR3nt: TGTGCCAGCAGGCCTACCGGACGACTAGGGGAGCGGTTCTTC; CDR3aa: CASRPTGRLGERFF
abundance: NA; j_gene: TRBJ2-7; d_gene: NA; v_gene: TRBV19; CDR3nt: TGTGCCAGTAGTCGGACTTCGCTTCCGTCCTACGAGCAGTACTTC; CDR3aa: CASSRTSLPSYEQYF
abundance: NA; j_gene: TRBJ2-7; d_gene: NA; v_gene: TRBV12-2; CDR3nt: TGTGCAAGTCGCTTCGGCGACCACTACGAGCAGTACTTC; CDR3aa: CASRFGDHYEQYF
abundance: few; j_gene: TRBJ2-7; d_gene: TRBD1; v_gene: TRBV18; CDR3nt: TGTGCCAGCTCAGGACAGGGGGGCTACGAGCAGTACTTC; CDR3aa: CASSGQGGYEQYF
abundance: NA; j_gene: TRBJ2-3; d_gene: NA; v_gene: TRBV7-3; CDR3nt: TGTGCCAGCAGCTTAGGGTCTACGCAGTATTTT; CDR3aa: CASSLGSTQYF
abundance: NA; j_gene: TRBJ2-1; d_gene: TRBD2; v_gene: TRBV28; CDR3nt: TGTGCCAGCAGTTTATTCCCGGGACTAGCGGGAGCTGGCGAGCAGTTCTTC; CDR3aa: CASSLFPGLAGAGEQFF
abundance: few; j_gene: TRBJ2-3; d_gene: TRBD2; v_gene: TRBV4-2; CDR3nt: TGTGCCAGCAGCATTAGCGGGAGCCCCACAGATACGCAGTATTTT; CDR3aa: CASSISGSPTDTQYF
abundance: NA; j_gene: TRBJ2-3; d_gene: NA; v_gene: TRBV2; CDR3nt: TGTGCCAGCAGTGAAGAAATCGGGCCGAGGATCGAGTATTTT; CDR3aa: CASSEEIGPRIEYF
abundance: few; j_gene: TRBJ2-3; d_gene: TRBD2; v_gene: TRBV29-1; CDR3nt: TGCAGCGTTGTAGGACTAGCGGGAGGTCCAGATACGCAGTATTTT; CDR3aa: CSVVGLAGGPDTQYF
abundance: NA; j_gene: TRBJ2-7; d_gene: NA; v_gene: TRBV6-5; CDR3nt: TGTGCCAGCCGGCCGGGAGAAACCTACGAGCAGTACTTC; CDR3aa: CASRPGETYEQYF
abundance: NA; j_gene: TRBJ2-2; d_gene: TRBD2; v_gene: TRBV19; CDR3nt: TGTGCCAGTAGTAAGCGGGGTGGCCTAGCGGCAGACACCGGGGAGCTGTTTTTT; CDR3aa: CASSKRGGLAADTGELFF
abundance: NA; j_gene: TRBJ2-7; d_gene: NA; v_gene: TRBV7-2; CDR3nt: TGTGCCAGCAGCTTTCTACCGGGACATTCCTACGAGCAGTACTTC; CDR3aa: CASSFLPGHSYEQYF
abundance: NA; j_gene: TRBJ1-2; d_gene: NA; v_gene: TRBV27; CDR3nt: TGTGCCAGCAGTTTGGACAGAATAGGCTATGGCTACACCTTC; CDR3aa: CASSLDRIGYGYTF
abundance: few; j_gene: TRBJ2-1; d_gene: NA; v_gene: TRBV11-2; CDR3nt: TGTGCCAGCAGCTTCGCACCGGGACCATACAATGAGCAGTTCTTC; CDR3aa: CASSFAPGPYNEQFF
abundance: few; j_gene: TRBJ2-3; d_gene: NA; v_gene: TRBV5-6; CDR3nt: TGTGCCAGCAGCGGGGCCCTAGTCGATACGCAGTATTTT; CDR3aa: CASSGALVDTQYF
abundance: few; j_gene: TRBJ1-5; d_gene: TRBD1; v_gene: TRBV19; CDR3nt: TGTGCCAGTAGTATCGTAGGGGACAGGGGCAATCAGCCCCAGCATTTT; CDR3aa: CASSIVGDRGNQPQHF
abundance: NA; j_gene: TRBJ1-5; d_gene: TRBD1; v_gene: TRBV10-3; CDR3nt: TGTGCCATCAGTGGGACAGGGGTGAACAATCAGCCCCAGCATTTT; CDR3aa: CAISGTGVNNQPQHF
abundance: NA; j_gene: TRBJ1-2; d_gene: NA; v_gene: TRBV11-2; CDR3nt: TGTGCCAGCAGCTTGGAGTTCGGCGCGGGCTATGGCTACACCTTC; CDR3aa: CASSLEFGAGYGYTF
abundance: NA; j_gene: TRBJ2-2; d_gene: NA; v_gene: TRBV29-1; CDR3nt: TGCAGCGTGGGACCCTTGAACACCGGGGAGCTGTTTTTT; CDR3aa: CSVGPLNTGELFF
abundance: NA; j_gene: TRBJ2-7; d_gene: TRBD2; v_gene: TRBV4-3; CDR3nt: TGCGCCAGCAGCCAAGAGCGCAGTAGCGGGATTTATTACGAGCAGTACTTC; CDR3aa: CASSQERSSGIYYEQYF
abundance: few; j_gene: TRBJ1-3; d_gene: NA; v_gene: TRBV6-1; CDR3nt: TGTGCCAGCAGTGAAGCGCAAGGGGTGACCATATATTTT; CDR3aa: CASSEAQGVTIYF
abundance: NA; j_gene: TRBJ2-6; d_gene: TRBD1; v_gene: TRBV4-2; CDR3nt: TGTGCCAGCAGCCTTAAAGGACAGGGTGTGTTTGGGGCCAACGTCCTGACTTTC; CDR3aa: CASSLKGQGVFGANVLTF
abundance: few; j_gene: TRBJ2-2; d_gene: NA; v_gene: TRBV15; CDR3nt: TGTGCCACCAGCAGATTCCGTTCGGGGGAGCTGTTTTTT; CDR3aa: CATSRFRSGELFF
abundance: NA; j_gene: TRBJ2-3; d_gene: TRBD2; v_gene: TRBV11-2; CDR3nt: TGTGCCAGCAGCTTAGCACTAGCGGGAAGGGGTACGCAGTATTTT; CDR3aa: CASSLALAGRGTQYF
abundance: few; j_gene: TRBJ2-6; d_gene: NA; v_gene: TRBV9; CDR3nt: TGTGCCAGCAGCGCAGCAGGGAATACTGGGGCCAACGTCCTGACTTTC; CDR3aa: CASSAAGNTGANVLTF
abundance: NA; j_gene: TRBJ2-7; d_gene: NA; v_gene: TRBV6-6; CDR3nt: TGTGCCAGCAGTTACTCGGAAGGGGGCTACGAGCAGTACTTC; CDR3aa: CASSYSEGGYEQYF
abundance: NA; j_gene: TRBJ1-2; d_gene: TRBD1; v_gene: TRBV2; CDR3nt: TGTGCCAGCAGTGTTCAACAGGGGAACTATGGCTACACCTTC; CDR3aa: CASSVQQGNYGYTF
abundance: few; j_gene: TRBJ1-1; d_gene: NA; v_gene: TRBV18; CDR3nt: TGTGCCAGCAGACGTGGCGGGAACACTGAAGCTTTCTTT; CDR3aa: CASRRGGNTEAFF
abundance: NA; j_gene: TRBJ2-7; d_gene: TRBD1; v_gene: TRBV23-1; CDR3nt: TGCGCCAGCAGTCGCTGCCGGGACAGAGGATACGAGCAGTACTTC; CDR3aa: CASSRCRDRGYEQYF
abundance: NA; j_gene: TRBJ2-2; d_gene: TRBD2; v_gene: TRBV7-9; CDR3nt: TGTGCCAGCAGCCTCCGGGAGGTCGGGGAGCTGTTTTTT; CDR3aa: CASSLREVGELFF
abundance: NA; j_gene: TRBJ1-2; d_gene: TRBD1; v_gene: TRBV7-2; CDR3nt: TGTGCCAGCAGCTCAGTACGGGCCAGGGGGCATGCGGACTATGGCTACACCTTC; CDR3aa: CASSSVRARGHADYGYTF
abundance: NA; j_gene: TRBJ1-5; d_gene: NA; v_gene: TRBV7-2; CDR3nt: TGTGCCAGCAGCCAAAATGGGCAGGGTCGTGAGCCCCAGCATTTT; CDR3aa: CASSQNGQGREPQHF
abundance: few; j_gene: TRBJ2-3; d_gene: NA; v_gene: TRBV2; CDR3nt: TGTGCCAGCAGGAAACTAGGATTGTGGCGTGGCGATACGCAGTATTTT; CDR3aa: CASRKLGLWRGDTQYF
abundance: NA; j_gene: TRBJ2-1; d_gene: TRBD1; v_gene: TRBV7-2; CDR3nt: TGTGCCAGCAGCTTGACAGGGGGTCTAAGTCATGAGCAGTTCTTC; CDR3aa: CASSLTGGLSHEQFF
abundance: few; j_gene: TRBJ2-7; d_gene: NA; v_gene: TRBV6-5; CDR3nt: TGTGCCAGCAGTTACTCTCTGCGGCCACCCTACGAGCAGTACTTC; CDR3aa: CASSYSLRPPYEQYF
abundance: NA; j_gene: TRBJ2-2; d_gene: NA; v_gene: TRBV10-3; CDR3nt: TGTGCCATCAAACCTGGACAGTCCGCGAACACCGGGGAGCTGTTTTTT; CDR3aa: CAIKPGQSANTGELFF
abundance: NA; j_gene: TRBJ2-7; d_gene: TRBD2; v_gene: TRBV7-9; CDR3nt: TGTGCCAGCAGCTTAATGGGCCCGGGACTAGCTTTCGAGCAGTACTTC; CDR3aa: CASSLMGPGLAFEQYF
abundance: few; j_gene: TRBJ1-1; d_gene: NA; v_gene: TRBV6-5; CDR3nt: TGTGCCAGCTGGACCTTTCGGAACACTGAAGCTTTCTTT; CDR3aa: CASWTFRNTEAFF
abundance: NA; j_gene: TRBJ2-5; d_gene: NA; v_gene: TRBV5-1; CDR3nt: TGCGCCAGCAGCTTGGGCCCTAGCGAACGAGAGACCCAGTACTTC; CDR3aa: CASSLGPSERETQYF
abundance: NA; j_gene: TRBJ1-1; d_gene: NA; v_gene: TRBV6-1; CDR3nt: TGTGCCAGCAGTGAAGTGTATAACACTGAAGCTTTCTTT; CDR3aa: CASSEVYNTEAFF
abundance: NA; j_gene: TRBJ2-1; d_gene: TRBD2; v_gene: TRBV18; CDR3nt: TGTGCCAGCTCATCACTAGCGGGAGCGGGTTACAATGAGCAGTTCTTC; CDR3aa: CASSSLAGAGYNEQFF
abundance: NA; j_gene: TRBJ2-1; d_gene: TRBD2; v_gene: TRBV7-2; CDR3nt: TGTGCCAGCAGCTTAAGCGGGAGTTGGGATGAGCAGTTCTTC; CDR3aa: CASSLSGSWDEQFF